This T cell receptor beta chain was documented in a study of blood T cell repertoires in COVID-19. Assay used: immunoSEQ multiplex PCR; TCRdb lists only in-frame clones, some missing. The table lists about 240,000 clones, around 87% of them singletons. Germline CDR1 reads MNHEY; CDR2 reads SVGAGI. This CDR3 has 15 residues. V lost 2 bases and J lost 1, with 9 bases in between. Specimen: peripheral blood. The chain joins TRBV6-5 to TRBJ2-1, with D perhaps TRBD2 (6 bases). This sequence originates from a man aged 60-69 years who had recovered from COVID-19. CDR3 residues: CASSYPGGSYNEQFF. The CDR3, as DNA: TGTGCCAGCAGTTACCCTGGGGGGTCCTACAATGAGCAGTTCTTC.